This passage covers 29 T cell receptor beta chains from one sample sequenced in a study of shared clonotypes between healthy human individuals (dated by TCRdb to the early 2020s). Library preparation was by the immunoSEQ multiplex PCR assay. TCRdb mirrors the immuneACCESS table, restricted to in-frame sequences. Some clones are absent from its copies; in checked studies, under half trace to an unresolved V gene, and the reason for the others is unknown. In this sample the table shows under 750,000 clones, approximately 72% of which occur a single time. The ten largest clones add up to around 1.7% of the sample. Material: memory CD4+ T cells sorted from blood. This sample's cell subset or site label indicates: CD45RA-negative fraction. These receptors were collected from a woman aged 25 to 39 in good health.

V and J are TRBV7-2 and TRBJ2-4; 8 bases are shared with TRBD1. In germline, CDR1 is SGHTA, CDR2 FQGNSA. The CDR3 has 18 amino acids. After removal of 5 bases from V and 1 base from J, the junction contained 13 bases not matched to a gene. The CDR3 region has the DNA TGTGCCAGCAGCCCCCAGGGGGCGAGTGTTCGGGCCAAAAACATTCAGTACTTC. This sequence encodes CASSPQGASVRAKNIQYF.

A few counts support this clone. The chain carries TRBV27 and TRBJ1-4; D is undetermined. The CDR3 contains 11 residues. CDR1 is MNHEY and CDR2 is SMNVEV in the germline V gene (reference sequence). The germline V and J ends were trimmed by 7 bases and 11 bases, with 11 bases remaining between them. CDR3 in DNA: TGTGCCAGCACCAGGTTGGGGAAACTGTTTTTT. Translated, it gives CASTRLGKLFF.

The chain links TRBV5-1 to TRBJ2-1; D gene ambiguous. Trimming stripped 1 base from V and 3 bases from J, with 11 bases between. CDR1 SGHRS and CDR2 YFSETQ come from the germline V gene. This CDR3 comprises 15 residues. The CDR3, as DNA: TGCGCCAGCAGCTTGTCGTCCAACCTCTACAATGAGCAGTTCTTC. It translates to CASSLSSNLYNEQFF.

J is TRBJ2-5 and V is TRBV20-1, with D perhaps TRBD1 (5 bases). This CDR3 is 10 amino acids long. The V end was cut by 3 bases, the J end by 7 bases, with 6 bases between. CDR1 DFQATT and CDR2 SNEGSKA come from the germline V gene (reference sequence). CDR3 sequence (DNA): TGCAGTGCTAGTGGGGCGACCCAGTACTTC. It yields the protein CSASGATQYF.

This sequence joins TRBV6-1 and TRBJ2-3; 7 bases are a match to TRBD2. This CDR3 has 15 amino acids. Per the germline V gene, CDR1 is MNHNS and CDR2 is SASEGT. V trimming: 3 bases; J trimming: 0 bases; junction bases outside the gene matches: 3. CDR3 protein: CASSDWGLSTDTQYF. CDR3 nucleotide sequence: TGTGCCAGCAGTGACTGGGGACTAAGCACAGATACGCAGTATTTT.

J is TRBJ1-2 and V is TRBV6-1; 7 positions match TRBD1. The V segment lost 7 bases and the J segment 2 bases; nucleotides outside the gene matches: 7. Germline assignment: CDR1 MNHNS and CDR2 SASEGT. The length of the CDR3 is 14 residues. The CDR3 spells CASTRGTENYGYTF. In DNA, the CDR3 is TGTGCCAGCACCCGAGGGACAGAGAACTATGGCTACACCTTC.

The chain couples TRBV5-6 to TRBJ1-2; TRBD1 aligns across 8 bases. Germline trimming cut 0 bases from V and 1 base from J; bases unmatched to any gene: 2. CDR1 and CDR2 (germline): SGHDT, YYEEEE. This CDR3 is 15 amino acids long. The CDR3 sequence: CASSLVTGVNYGYTF. The CDR3 DNA is TGTGCCAGCAGCTTGGTGACAGGGGTTAACTATGGCTACACCTTC. The complete variable domain, with remaining parts taken from reference TRBV5-6 and TRBJ1-2, reads DAGVTQSPTHLIKTRGQQVTLRCSPKSGHDTVSWYQQALGQGPQFIFQYYEEEERQRGNFPDRFSGHQFPNYSSELNVNALLLGDSALYLCASSLVTGVNYGYTFGSGTRLTVV.

The genes are TRBV2 and TRBJ1-2; 7 positions match TRBD1. The germline CDR1 and CDR2 sequences are SNHLY and FYNNEI. CDR3 length: 13 residues. Trimming at V came to 4 bases and at J to 10 bases, leaving 9 bases not matched to a gene. The CDR3 here is CASSGQGVSYYTF. CDR3 nucleotides: TGTGCCAGCAGTGGACAGGGTGTATCATACTACACCTTC.

This clone was detected once. V gene TRBV7-3 combines with J gene TRBJ2-3; D gene uncertain. Deletions cut 2 bases from V and 1 base from J, with 10 bases between. Germline-derived CDR1 and CDR2 are SGHTA and FQGTGA. The CDR3 has 15 residues. The chain's CDR3 is CASSLSSARTDTQYF. CDR3 bases: TGTGCCAGCAGCTTATCAAGCGCGCGCACAGATACGCAGTATTTT.

The rearrangement uses TRBV28 and TRBJ1-1; tentatively, D is TRBD1 (6 bases). V was shortened by 5 bases and J by 2 bases, with 21 bases between the two germline ends. Looked up from germline, CDR1 is MDHEN and CDR2 is SYDVKM. This CDR3 is 17 amino acids long. CDR3 nucleotide sequence: TGTGCCAGCAGTCCTCCCGGGGTACAGGGTACAAACACTGAAGCTTTCTTT. It is translated as CASSPPGVQGTNTEAFF. The whole variable domain, filled in from reference TRBV28 and TRBJ1-1, reads DVKVTQSSRYLVKRTGEKVFLECVQDMDHENMFWYRQDPGLGLRLIYFSYDVKMKEKGDIPEGYSVSREKKERFSLILESASTNQTSMYLCASSPPGVQGTNTEAFFGQGTRLTVV.

This clone was counted a few times. The chain combines TRBV5-1 with TRBJ1-1; D is perhaps TRBD1 (6 bases). The germline gives CDR1 SGHRS, CDR2 YFSETQ. V lost 4 bases to trimming and J lost 1 base, with 14 bases between them. The CDR3 is 15 residues long. CDR3 loop: CASSLRTATNTEAFF. CDR3 in DNA: TGCGCCAGCAGCCTCCGGACAGCAACGAACACTGAAGCTTTCTTT.

This clone was seen a few times. The rearrangement links TRBV5-4 to TRBJ2-2; no clear D gene. V lost 4 bases and J lost 4, with 11 bases in between. Germline loops: CDR1 SGHNT, CDR2 YYREEE (reference sequence). CDR3 length: 14 residues. In DNA, the CDR3 is TGTGCCAGCAGCCGGCGTCACGCCACCGGGGAGCTGTTTTTT. Protein sequence: CASSRRHATGELFF.

This clone was counted a few times. V is TRBV29-1 and J is TRBJ1-2; maybe TRBD1 (6 bases). CDR3 length: 12 amino acids. The germline gives CDR1 SQVTM, CDR2 ANQGSEA. Trimming shortened V by 8 bases and J by 1 base, and 11 bases separated the two germline ends. The CDR3 reads CSLMDSNYGYTF. For the CDR3, the DNA is TGCAGCTTAATGGACAGTAACTATGGCTACACCTTC.

This chain's CDR3 is CASSPNREILYGYTF. The DNA of the CDR3 is TGTGCCAGCAGTCCAAACCGGGAGATTCTCTATGGCTACACCTTC. V is TRBV27 and J is TRBJ1-2; unclear D gene. Germline V gene lookup returns CDR1 MNHEY and CDR2 SMNVEV (reference sequence). There are 15 residues in the CDR3. The V end was cut by 5 bases, the J end by 4 bases, with 17 bases between.

This clone was counted ten times or more. This chain links TRBV5-6 with TRBJ1-2; D gene uncertain. Trimming shortened V by 2 bases and J by 2 bases, and 10 bases separated the two germline ends. Germline loops: CDR1 SGHDT, CDR2 YYEEEE. The CDR3 contains 14 residues. The CDR3 spells CASSFQDGNYGYTF. The CDR3 DNA sequence: TGTGCCAGCAGCTTTCAAGACGGAAACTATGGCTACACCTTC.

The chain links TRBV7-2 to TRBJ2-5; D is possibly TRBD2 (5 bases). The CDR3 extends over 15 amino acids. CDR1 is SGHTA and CDR2 is FQGNSA in the germline V gene. V lost 5 bases, J lost 4 bases, and 17 bases lay in between. The CDR3 DNA sequence: TGTGCCAGCAGCCCGCGGAGAGGGTTGGGAGAGACCCAGTACTTC. This sequence encodes CASSPRRGLGETQYF.

Notes on this clone: Different DNA sequences within this sample yield the same CDR3. The chain employs TRBV7-9 and TRBJ1-4, with 7 bases matching TRBD1. V dropped 4 bases and J dropped 5; count of bases not matched to a gene: 4. The CDR3 extends over 14 amino acids. From germline, CDR1 is SEHNR and CDR2 FQNEAQ (reference sequence). CDR3 nucleotide sequence: TGTGCCAGCAGCTCCAGGGGGGCCAATGAAAAACTGTTTTTT. Its protein product is CASSSRGANEKLFF.

The V and J genes are TRBV4-1 and TRBJ2-3; no reliable D call. The CDR3 runs 14 residues. Trimming left V 4 bases short and J 5 bases short, with 13 bases between. From germline, CDR1 is MGHRA and CDR2 YSYEKL. CDR3 amino acids: CASSPGPWVDTQYF. The CDR3 region has the DNA TGCGCCAGCAGCCCGGGCCCCTGGGTAGATACGCAGTATTTT.

This clone showed up many times. Other nucleotide sequences from this sample produce the same CDR3. V gene TRBV4-1 combines with J gene TRBJ2-3; D is uncertain. V was pared by 3 bases and J by 1 base, with 5 bases between. The CDR3 totals 13 residues. CDR1 is MGHRA and CDR2 is YSYEKL in the germline V gene. The CDR3 region has the DNA TGCGCCAGCAGCCACCCTCGCACAGATACGCAGTATTTT. Translation: CASSHPRTDTQYF.

This sequence joins TRBV6-4 and TRBJ2-7, with D hard to call. Germline V CDR1 and CDR2: MRHNA, SNTAGT. This CDR3 is 15 amino acids long. Trimming removed 2 bases from V and 0 bases from J, with 11 bases in between. In nucleotides, the CDR3 is TGTGCCAGCAGTGACCCTATAGGGCCCTCCTACGAGCAGTACTTC. As protein: CASSDPIGPSYEQYF.

Comments on this clone: Other nucleotide sequences in the sample specify the same CDR3. This chain links TRBV7-2 with TRBJ1-2; D is ambiguous. The CDR3 runs 11 residues. Per the germline V gene, CDR1 is SGHTA and CDR2 is FQGNSA. V lost 4 bases and J lost 4, with 4 bases in between. The CDR3 here is CASSWTYGYTF. CDR3 bases: TGTGCCAGCAGCTGGACCTATGGCTACACCTTC.

The chain is built from TRBV5-4 and TRBJ2-5; 11 positions match TRBD2. V dropped 1 base and J dropped 5; count of bases not matched to a gene: 4. Looked up from germline, CDR1 is SGHNT and CDR2 is YYREEE (reference sequence). The CDR3 extends over 15 amino acids. CDR3 protein: CASSLRTSGQETQYF. The CDR3 DNA reads as TGTGCCAGCAGCTTGAGGACTAGCGGGCAGGAGACCCAGTACTTC.

This rearrangement joins TRBV6-6 to TRBJ1-5; maybe TRBD1 (5 bases). The germline CDR1 and CDR2 sequences are MNHNY and SVGAGI (reference sequence). The CDR3 runs 16 residues. The V and J ends lost 2 bases and 7 bases respectively, with 18 bases between them. The CDR3 DNA sequence: TGTGCCAGCAGTTACCTGGGGCCTACCCTCGAGCAGCCCCAGCATTTT. Its protein is CASSYLGPTLEQPQHF.

On this clone itself: Other nucleotide sequences in the sample specify the same CDR3. The rearrangement joins TRBV5-1 to TRBJ1-2, with 7 bases lining up with TRBD1. The V segment lost 3 bases and the J segment 1 base; nucleotides outside the gene matches: 3. CDR3 size: 14 residues. Per germline, CDR1 SGHRS and CDR2 YFSETQ. This chain's CDR3 is CASSSGQDNYGYTF. CDR3 nucleotides: TGCGCCAGCAGCTCCGGACAGGATAACTATGGCTACACCTTC.

The chain couples TRBV6-1 to TRBJ2-2; D gene uncertain. CDR1 and CDR2 from the germline V gene are MNHNS and SASEGT. Trimming removed 6 bases at V and 9 bases at J, with 11 bases between. The CDR3 consists of 12 residues. The DNA of the CDR3 is TGTGCCAGCAGGGTCCAGACCCGGGAGCTGTTTTTT. This sequence encodes CASRVQTRELFF.

V and J are TRBV28 and TRBJ1-2, with TRBD1 identical over 9 bases. V lost 1 base, J lost 6 bases, and 12 bases stayed unmatched. This CDR3 contains 17 residues. Germline CDR1 reads MDHEN; CDR2 reads SYDVKM. The CDR3 reads CASSLLFLRGTGNGYTF. The CDR3 DNA is TGTGCCAGCAGTTTATTGTTTTTGCGCGGGACAGGGAATGGCTACACCTTC.

This chain joins TRBV4-1 and TRBJ2-1, with D hard to call. V lost 4 bases, J lost 0 bases, and 7 bases lay in between. CDR1 is MGHRA, CDR2 YSYEKL, per germline. CDR3 size: 14 residues. The CDR3 loop reads CASSPPTSYNEQFF. DNA for the CDR3: TGCGCCAGCAGCCCCCCAACCTCCTACAATGAGCAGTTCTTC.

The rearrangement links TRBV6-6 to TRBJ1-3; no clear D. Germline assignment: CDR1 MNHNY and CDR2 SVGAGI (reference sequence). The CDR3 sequence is 15 residues long. V was trimmed by 2 bases and J by 4 bases, leaving 12 bases between them. CDR3 coding DNA: TGTGCCAGCAGTTACGGGCAGAGTGTCGGAAACACCATATATTTT. Protein: CASSYGQSVGNTIYF.

The chain links TRBV6-4 to TRBJ2-7, with D possibly called TRBD1 or TRBD2 (5 bases each). The germline V and J ends were trimmed by 7 bases and 2 bases, with 18 bases remaining between them. CDR1 MRHNA and CDR2 SNTAGT come from the germline V gene. This CDR3 is built from 15 residues. The CDR3 sequence is CASTTFRDGAYEQYF. The CDR3 DNA reads as TGTGCCAGCACCACCTTCCGGGACGGGGCCTACGAGCAGTACTTC.